This T cell receptor (beta chain) derives from a study of T-cell reconstitution after alpha-beta-depleted transplantation in children. This clonotype was picked up many times. Antigen unknown. Study-wide results and caveats: Once a year had passed after transplant, T-cell counts and diversity came mostly from newly produced T cells. Where alpha-beta T cells came from about two months after transplant was reportedly several hundred expanded graft clones. After transplant, high TCRbeta diversity at day 60 in some patients arose from surviving recipient T cells and thymic progenitors.

As it was prepared, the TCRbeta library received unique molecular identifiers. Each CDR3 protein gets one entry after TCRdb re-called the PCR reads with MiXCR. The sample contains around 300,000 distinct CDR3 sequences, approximately 10% of which appear only once. This specimen was peripheral blood, taken 180 days after TCRalphabeta/CD19-depleted stem cell transplant. The source is a male patient aged 2 to 9 who had a stem cell transplant for chronic granulomatous disease, so the T cells may come from the graft donor.

CDR3 DNA sequence: TGCAGCGTTGAACTGGGCCTGAACACTGAAGCTTTCTTT. Its protein is CSVELGLNTEAFF. The chain recombines TRBV29-1 with TRBJ1-1; D remains ambiguous. Between the trimmed V and J ends, which lost 2 bases and 0 bases, there was a span of 7 bases. The length of the CDR3 is 13 residues. The germline V gene encodes CDR1 SQVTM and CDR2 ANQGSEA.